The TCR beta chain under discussion was sequenced for a study of T cell responses to AZD1222 COVID-19 vaccine. Study-wide points: Nearly half of the spike-specific TCRs reportedly recognize variant regions that carry no mutations.

Method: immunoSEQ multiplex PCR; TCRdb's copy keeps in-frame clones and lacks some. This sample has 73,000 or so clones, with around four fifths found just once. For this clone: The antigen is undetermined.

The CDR3 sequence is 12 residues long. V was pared by 2 bases and J by 6 bases, with 8 bases between. This receptor was obtained from an adult in good health. The chain joins TRBV12-3 or TRBV12-4 to TRBJ2-7, with D hard to call. Material: peripheral blood, obtained on day 0 of AZD1222 vaccination. The CDR3 loop reads CASSLIMGEQYF. CDR3 sequence (DNA): TGTGCCAGCAGTTTAATAATGGGCGAGCAGTACTTC.